What follows are 32 T cell receptor beta chains derived from one specimen sequenced in a study of cytomegalovirus exposure and HLA in healthy donors (dated by TCRdb to 2016 to 2017). Receptors were amplified or captured by the immunoSEQ multiplex PCR assay. For the multiplex PCR, a mixture combining 60 forward primers for TCR Vbeta segments and 13 reverse primers for TCR Jbeta segments was used. TCRdb stores this immuneACCESS table with in-frame sequences only. Part of the clones is absent; in the studies checked, under half of the shortfall reflects unresolved V genes, and no reason is known for the rest. The sample profile shows approximately 140,000 clones; approximately 82% of them were found once. 3% to 3.5% of the sample belongs to the ten largest clones. Sequenced input: PBMCs. Every receptor here comes from a man between 18 and 29 years old in good health and CMV-seropositive.

In DNA, the CDR3 is TGTGCCAGCTGGTTTGAAGCGTCCTCCTACGAGCAGTACTTC. Translating it yields CASWFEASSYEQYF. The chain has TRBV2 and TRBJ2-7; D gene unclear. Germline CDR1 reads SNHLY; CDR2 reads FYNNEI. V lost 8 bases, J lost 0 bases, and 14 bases lay in between. This CDR3 has 14 amino acids.

The chain combines TRBV19 with TRBJ2-1; D perhaps matches TRBD1 (5 bases). This CDR3 has 12 residues. V was trimmed by 4 bases and J by 4 bases, leaving 5 bases between them. Germline values: CDR1 LNHDA, CDR2 SQIVND (reference sequence). In nucleotides, the CDR3 is TGTGCCAGTAGTACAGGGTACAATGAGCAGTTCTTC. It codes for CASSTGYNEQFF.

This chain uses TRBV4-1 with TRBJ1-5; 8 nucleotides align to TRBD1. J was trimmed by 5 bases and V by 1 base; bases with no gene match: 10. The CDR3 has 17 residues. Germline V gene data show CDR1 as MGHRA and CDR2 as YSYEKL. CDR3 sequence: CASSQGMGTGFDQPQHF. CDR3 nucleotides: TGCGCCAGCAGCCAAGGGATGGGGACAGGATTCGATCAGCCCCAGCATTTT.

Concerning this clone itself: Other DNA sequences in the sample encode the same CDR3. The V call is TRBV18, the J call TRBJ2-3, with 9 bases matching TRBD2. J gave up 10 bases and V 2 bases, and 10 bases lay outside the gene matches. In germline, CDR1 is KGHSH, CDR2 LQKENI. CDR3 length equals 15 residues. CDR3 in amino acids: CASSPIQAGGDAQYF. The CDR3 nucleotides are TGTGCCAGCTCACCAATCCAAGCGGGAGGAGACGCGCAGTATTTT. The whole variable domain, remainder taken from reference TRBV18 and TRBJ2-3, is NAGVMQNPRHLVRRRGQEARLRCSPMKGHSHVYWYRQLPEEGLKFMVYLQKENIIDESGMPKERFSAEFPKEGPSILRIQQVVRGDSAAYFCASSPIQAGGDAQYFGPGTRLTVL.

The chain recombines TRBV28 with TRBJ1-4; maybe TRBD1 (6 bases). Germline CDR1 MDHEN, CDR2 SYDVKM. The CDR3 spans 15 residues. V was pared by 11 bases and J by 4 bases, with 20 bases between. The CDR3: CAAAPLGAGNEKLFF. The DNA of the CDR3 is TGTGCCGCCGCGCCCTTGGGGGCGGGTAATGAAAAACTGTTTTTT.

The chain joins TRBV7-8 to TRBJ2-7; 11 nucleotides line up with TRBD1. From germline, CDR1 is SGHVS and CDR2 FQNEAQ. The V segment lost 3 bases and the J segment 2 bases; nucleotides outside the gene matches: 9. This CDR3 is built from 17 residues. CDR3 protein: CASSFRDRGRGAYEQYF. The CDR3 DNA is TGTGCCAGCAGCTTCCGGGACAGGGGGAGAGGGGCCTACGAGCAGTACTTC.

This clone was seen only once. This chain joins TRBV18 and TRBJ2-1, with D perhaps matching TRBD2 (5 bases). Germline V gene lookup returns CDR1 KGHSH and CDR2 LQKENI. The ends were cut back, 6 bases at V and 4 bases at J, with 13 bases in the middle. The CDR3 extends over 14 amino acids. CDR3 amino acids: CASSLGLDYNEQFF. DNA of the CDR3: TGTGCCAGCTCTCTCGGACTGGATTACAATGAGCAGTTCTTC. The whole variable domain, remainder taken from reference TRBV18 and TRBJ2-1, is NAGVMQNPRHLVRRRGQEARLRCSPMKGHSHVYWYRQLPEEGLKFMVYLQKENIIDESGMPKERFSAEFPKEGPSILRIQQVVRGDSAAYFCASSLGLDYNEQFFGPGTRLTVL.

The CDR3 protein is CASSPDRANTEAFF. CDR3 nucleotide sequence: TGTGCCAGCAGTCCCGACAGGGCGAACACTGAAGCTTTCTTT. The V and J genes are TRBV2 and TRBJ1-1; TRBD1 matches 7 bases. With V trimmed by 5 bases and J by 1 base, 4 bases remained unmatched. The CDR3 runs 14 residues. Germline CDR1 and CDR2: SNHLY and FYNNEI.

CDR3 sequence reads: CASSQGPTGLVSGANVLTF. The CDR3 DNA is TGCGCCAGCAGCCAAGGACCGACGGGACTAGTCAGCGGGGCCAACGTCCTGACTTTC. V is TRBV4-1 and J is TRBJ2-6, with TRBD2 matching 8 bases. CDR3 length equals 19 residues. Germline V gives CDR1 MGHRA, CDR2 YSYEKL. V shed 1 base, J shed 4 bases, and the junction held 12 bases outside the gene matches.

The rearrangement links TRBV28 to TRBJ2-2; 8 bases fit TRBD1. The germline V gene encodes CDR1 MDHEN and CDR2 SYDVKM. This CDR3 comprises 16 residues. V shed 3 bases and J 5 bases; nucleotides not matched to a gene: 8. The CDR3 sequence is CASSLNRGIGTGELFF. The CDR3 DNA sequence: TGTGCCAGCAGTTTGAACAGGGGGATAGGGACCGGGGAGCTGTTTTTT. Drawing the rest from reference TRBV28 and TRBJ2-2, the complete variable domain is DVKVTQSSRYLVKRTGEKVFLECVQDMDHENMFWYRQDPGLGLRLIYFSYDVKMKEKGDIPEGYSVSREKKERFSLILESASTNQTSMYLCASSLNRGIGTGELFFGEGSRLTVL.

The rearrangement joins TRBV28 to TRBJ1-1; possible D gene TRBD1, 6 bases. CDR1 and CDR2 from the germline V gene are MDHEN and SYDVKM. V was cut by 5 bases and J by 5 bases, with 15 bases left in between. The CDR3 is made up of 14 amino acids. CDR3 region: CASSKGGVGTEAFF. In nucleotides, the CDR3 is TGTGCCAGCAGTAAAGGGGGGGTGGGGACTGAAGCTTTCTTT.

This chain uses TRBV5-6 with TRBJ2-2; tentatively, D is TRBD1 (5 bases). The ends were cut back, 5 bases at V and 5 bases at J, with 16 bases in the middle. Germline values: CDR1 SGHDT, CDR2 YYEEEE. The CDR3 is made up of 15 amino acids. The CDR3 region has the DNA TGTGCCAGCAGTCCAGGGCCACTACGGACCGGGGAGCTGTTTTTT. Encoded protein: CASSPGPLRTGELFF.

As for this clone: Other DNA sequences in the same sample also yield this CDR3. The gene calls are TRBV28 and TRBJ2-5; 12 positions match TRBD2. There are 14 residues in the CDR3. The J segment lost 4 bases and the V segment lost 6 bases, leaving 3 bases of the junction unmatched. The germline V gene has CDR1 MDHEN and CDR2 SYDVKM. The DNA of the CDR3 is TGTGCCAGCAGAACACTAGCGGGAGGAGAGACCCAGTACTTC. The encoded protein is CASRTLAGGETQYF. The entire variable domain, with the rest obtained from reference TRBV28 and TRBJ2-5, is as follows: DVKVTQSSRYLVKRTGEKVFLECVQDMDHENMFWYRQDPGLGLRLIYFSYDVKMKEKGDIPEGYSVSREKKERFSLILESASTNQTSMYLCASRTLAGGETQYFGPGTRLLVL.

The gene calls are TRBV19 and TRBJ2-5, with D possibly matching TRBD1 (6 bases). CDR1 and CDR2 from the germline V gene are LNHDA and SQIVND (reference sequence). V was trimmed by 3 bases and J by 5 bases, leaving 16 bases between them. CDR3 length: 15 residues. The CDR3 is CASSMGVTGLETQYF. The DNA for the CDR3 is TGTGCCAGTAGTATGGGAGTTACAGGGTTGGAGACCCAGTACTTC.

CDR3 region: CASSFPRDRGLSGANVLTF. CDR3 bases: TGTGCCAGCAGCTTCCCCCGGGACAGGGGCCTCTCTGGGGCCAACGTCCTGACTTTC. The genes are TRBV7-9 and TRBJ2-6, with 10 nucleotides matching TRBD1. J gave up 0 bases and V 3 bases, and 8 bases lay outside the gene matches. Germline CDR1 is SEHNR and CDR2 is FQNEAQ (reference sequence). This CDR3 region has 19 residues.

A few counts support this clone. The chain carries TRBV4-2 and TRBJ2-3; weak D call: TRBD1 (5 bases). This CDR3 contains 16 residues. From germline, CDR1 is LGHNA and CDR2 YNFKEQ. With 4 bases removed from V and 4 bases from J, the gap between germline ends came to 18 bases. The CDR3 region has the DNA TGTGCCAGCAGCCCCTACTCAGGGTTCGGGCCAGATACGCAGTATTTT. The encoded protein is CASSPYSGFGPDTQYF.

This clone was detected only a few times. The chain combines TRBV13 with TRBJ2-7, with 9 nucleotides matching TRBD1. V lost 3 bases, J lost 1 base, and 4 bases stayed unmatched. Germline CDR1 PRHDT, CDR2 FYEKMQ (reference sequence). The CDR3 length is 15 residues. The CDR3 bases are TGTGCCAGCAGCTTCCGGACAGGGGAGTCCTACGAGCAGTACTTC. It codes for CASSFRTGESYEQYF.

The chain links TRBV4-2 to TRBJ2-7, with 10 bases lining up with TRBD2. Germline CDR1 and CDR2: LGHNA and YNFKEQ. The CDR3 runs to 15 residues. The V gene end was trimmed by 1 base and the J gene end by 4 bases; junction bases not matched to a gene: 4. The CDR3 DNA is TGTGCCAGCAGCCAAGGGACTAGCGGCGGGTACGAGCAGTACTTC. Its protein product is CASSQGTSGGYEQYF.

CDR3 sequence reads: CASSSLRGRGTRGPSGFF. Written as DNA, the CDR3 is TGTGCCAGCAGCTCCTTGCGGGGGCGTGGGACTAGGGGCCCTTCGGGGTTCTTC. This sequence joins TRBV11-2 and TRBJ2-1; 8 nucleotides agree with TRBD2. V lost 4 bases, J lost 15 bases, and 26 bases stayed unmatched. CDR3 length: 18 amino acids. The germline gives CDR1 SGHAT, CDR2 FQNNGV. Complete variable domain (other parts from reference TRBV11-2 and TRBJ2-1): EAGVAQSPRYKIIEKRQSVAFWCNPISGHATLYWYQQILGQGPKLLIQFQNNGVVDDSQLPKDRFSAERLKGVDSTLKIQPAKLEDSAVYLCASSSLRGRGTRGPSGFFGPGTRLTVL.

The J gene is TRBJ2-5, the V gene TRBV4-1; D may be TRBD1 (5 bases). The DNA matches TRBJ2-7 better at its end, which makes the J call doubtful. Germline V CDR1 and CDR2: MGHRA, YSYEKL. The CDR3 consists of 13 residues. CDR3: CASSQDQGNEQYF. The CDR3 DNA sequence: TGCGCCAGCAGCCAAGATCAGGGCAACGAGCAGTACTTC.

This rearrangement joins TRBV29-1 to TRBJ1-1, with a tentative D call TRBD1 (5 bases). V was cut by 6 bases and J by 4 bases, with 27 bases left in between. Germline assignment: CDR1 SQVTM and CDR2 ANQGSEA. The CDR3 extends over 17 amino acids. This CDR3 is CSVRNRYLDGVVTEAFF. As DNA, the CDR3 is TGCAGCGTAAGAAACAGGTATTTGGATGGGGTGGTCACTGAAGCTTTCTTT. The full variable domain, rest sourced from reference TRBV29-1 and TRBJ1-1, is SAVISQKPSRDICQRGTSLTIQCQVDSQVTMMFWYRQQPGQSLTLIATANQGSEATYESGFVIDKFPISRPNLTFSTLTVSNMSPEDSSIYLCSVRNRYLDGVVTEAFFGQGTRLTVV.

The V call is TRBV7-9, the J call TRBJ1-5, with a weak D call TRBD1 (6 bases). From germline, CDR1 is SEHNR and CDR2 FQNEAQ (reference sequence). The germline V and J ends were trimmed by 2 bases and 0 bases, with 8 bases remaining between them. The CDR3 runs to 15 residues. This chain's CDR3 is CASSLSGASNQPQHF. Here the CDR3 DNA reads TGTGCCAGCAGCTTATCAGGGGCTAGCAATCAGCCCCAGCATTTT.

This clone occurred a few times. V and J are TRBV6-6 and TRBJ1-4; 7 positions agree with TRBD1. Germline CDR1 reads MNHNY; CDR2 reads SVGAGI (reference sequence). This CDR3 spans 12 amino acids. J gave up 13 bases and V 2 bases, and 4 bases lay outside the gene matches. CDR3 in amino acids: CASSYEQGSLFF. In nucleotides, the CDR3 is TGTGCCAGCAGTTACGAACAGGGGTCACTGTTTTTT.

The genes are TRBV9 and TRBJ2-3; D is ambiguous. V lost 0 bases, J lost 4 bases, and 12 bases lay in between. The germline V gene has CDR1 SGDLS and CDR2 YYNGEE. The CDR3 contains 15 residues. CDR3 in amino acids: CASSVDPTSSDTQYF. In nucleotides, the CDR3 is TGTGCCAGCAGCGTAGACCCTACGAGCTCAGATACGCAGTATTTT.

The chain employs TRBV28 and TRBJ2-7, with 9 bases matching TRBD2. Germline-derived CDR1 and CDR2 are MDHEN and SYDVKM. The CDR3 has 15 amino acids. Germline trimming cut 3 bases from V and 5 bases from J; bases unmatched to any gene: 8. Here the CDR3 DNA reads TGTGCCAGCAGTTTTCGCGGGAGGGCCGGGGACGAGCAGTACTTC. It translates to CASSFRGRAGDEQYF.

CDR3 residues: CASSGGLRLAGGSEQYF. In DNA form, the CDR3 reads TGTGCCAGCAGTGGGGGTTTACGACTAGCGGGAGGGAGCGAGCAGTACTTC. This chain joins TRBV6-1 and TRBJ2-7; 14 positions match TRBD2. The J segment lost 6 bases and the V segment lost 4 bases, leaving 11 bases of the junction unmatched. The CDR3 sequence is 17 residues long. The germline CDR1 and CDR2 sequences are MNHNS and SASEGT.

The CDR3 region is CASSKWERKANQPQHF. DNA of the CDR3: TGTGCCAGCAGCAAATGGGAGAGAAAGGCCAATCAGCCCCAGCATTTT. This sequence joins TRBV7-9 and TRBJ1-5; no clear D. Germline CDR1 is SEHNR and CDR2 is FQNEAQ (reference sequence). The CDR3 loop spans 16 amino acids. V lost 5 bases and J lost 3, with 17 bases in between. The full variable domain, in which reference TRBV7-9 and TRBJ1-5 provide the parts outside the CDR3, is DTGVSQNPRHKITKRGQNVTFRCDPISEHNRLYWYRQTLGQGPEFLTYFQNEAQLEKSRLLSDRFSAERPKGSFSTLEIQRTEQGDSAMYLCASSKWERKANQPQHFGDGTRLSIL.

The chain uses TRBV14 and TRBJ2-7; TRBD1 matches 12 bases. V was clipped by 4 bases and J by 7 bases; unmatched bases: 11. Germline V gene sequence: CDR1 SGHDN, CDR2 FVKESK. The CDR3 runs to 16 residues. In nucleotides, the CDR3 is TGTGCCAGCAGCCTAGAGGGGACAGGGGGCATCGGGGAGCAGTACTTC. It translates to CASSLEGTGGIGEQYF. Full variable domain (remainder filled in from reference TRBV14 and TRBJ2-7): EAGVTQFPSHSVIEKGQTVTLRCDPISGHDNLYWYRRVMGKEIKFLLHFVKESKQDESGMPNNRFLAERTGGTYSTLKVQPAELEDSGVYFCASSLEGTGGIGEQYFGPGTRLTVT.

V usage is TRBV6-5 and J usage is TRBJ2-3; 9 bases align to TRBD2. V gave up 6 bases and J gave up 6 bases; unmatched junction bases: 10. Germline CDR1 MNHEY, CDR2 SVGAGI. The CDR3 is 15 amino acids. CDR3 protein: CASSQLSGSLDTQYF. The CDR3 nucleotides are TGTGCCAGCAGCCAACTTAGCGGGAGTCTGGATACGCAGTATTTT.

The chain couples TRBV7-9 to TRBJ2-2; D may be TRBD1 (8 bases). The CDR3 is made up of 15 amino acids. CDR1 and CDR2 from the germline V gene are SEHNR and FQNEAQ (reference sequence). Trimming removed 10 bases at V and 7 bases at J, with 22 bases between. CDR3 nucleotide sequence: TGTGCCACCCGGGAGGCAGGGGGCAAGGTCGGGGAGCTGTTTTTT. This codes for CATREAGGKVGELFF.

The V and J genes are TRBV28 and TRBJ2-7; 14 positions agree with TRBD2. Trimming at V came to 4 bases and at J to 7 bases, leaving 6 bases not matched to a gene. The CDR3 extends over 15 amino acids. Germline CDR1 reads MDHEN; CDR2 reads SYDVKM. In DNA, the CDR3 is TGTGCCAGCAGTTGGGGACTAGCGGGAGTTAAAGAGCAGTACTTC. Its protein product is CASSWGLAGVKEQYF.

This sequence joins TRBV6-5 and TRBJ1-1; TRBD1 agrees at 7 bases. The V segment lost 6 bases and the J segment 0 bases; nucleotides outside the gene matches: 4. Germline V lookup: CDR1 MNHEY, CDR2 SVGAGI. The CDR3 spans 14 residues. The CDR3 reads CASRRDSLNTEAFF. CDR3 in DNA: TGTGCCAGCAGGAGGGACAGTCTGAACACTGAAGCTTTCTTT.